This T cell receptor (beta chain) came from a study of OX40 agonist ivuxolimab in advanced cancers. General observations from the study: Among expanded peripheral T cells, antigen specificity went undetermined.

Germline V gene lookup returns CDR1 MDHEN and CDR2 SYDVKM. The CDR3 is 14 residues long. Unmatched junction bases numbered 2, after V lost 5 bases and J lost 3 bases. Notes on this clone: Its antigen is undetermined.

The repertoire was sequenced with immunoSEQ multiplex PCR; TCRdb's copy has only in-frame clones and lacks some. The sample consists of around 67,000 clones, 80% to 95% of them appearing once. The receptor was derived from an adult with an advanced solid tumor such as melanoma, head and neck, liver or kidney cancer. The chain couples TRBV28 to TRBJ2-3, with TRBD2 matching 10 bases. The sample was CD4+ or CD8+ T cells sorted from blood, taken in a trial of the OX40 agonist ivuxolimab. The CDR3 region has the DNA TGTGCCAGCAGTCCGGGACTAGCGACAGATACGCAGTATTTT. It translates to CASSPGLATDTQYF.